What follows are 26 T cell receptor beta chains derived from one specimen sequenced in a study of T cells in Graves' hyperthyroidism and ophthalmopathy. Amplified TCR beta CDR3 regions came from RNA transcripts. Using the HTBI primer set, a first-round RT-PCR was run on the TCR CDR3. TCRdb re-called the multiplex PCR reads with MiXCR, one entry per CDR3 protein. The sample shows roughly 500,000 distinct CDR3 sequences, approximately 48% of them seen only once. The sequenced sample was peripheral blood or thyroid tissue (not recorded which). The receptor set was obtained from an adult woman with Graves' disease, either hyperthyroidism or ophthalmopathy (not recorded which).

The sample holds many counts of this clonotype. This chain uses TRBV11-2 with TRBJ2-2; D possibly uses TRBD1 or TRBD2 (5 bases each). The germline CDR1 and CDR2 sequences are SGHAT and FQNNGV. The V end lost 5 bases, the J end lost 4 bases, and 11 bases lay between the germline ends. The CDR3 sequence is 14 residues long. CDR3 amino acids: CASSRDASTGELFF. DNA for the CDR3: TGTGCCAGCAGCCGGGACGCGTCCACCGGGGAGCTGTTTTTT.

Many counts were recorded for this clonotype. This chain joins TRBV2 and TRBJ2-5, with D maybe TRBD1 (6 bases). Germline V gene data show CDR1 as SNHLY and CDR2 as FYNNEI. The CDR3 extends over 14 amino acids. Trimming pared 2 bases from V and 4 bases from J, leaving 11 bases between. CDR3 DNA sequence: TGTGCCAGCAGTGAAAAGCAGGGGAGAGAGACCCAGTACTTC. This encodes CASSEKQGRETQYF.

Notes on this clonotype: A read error is possible here, since a much larger clone lies one base away. The chain is built from TRBV5-6 and TRBJ2-2; possibly TRBD2 for D (6 bases). The germline gives CDR1 SGHDT, CDR2 YYEEEE. The CDR3 covers 13 residues. The CDR3 sequence: CAGSVPGSGELFF. CDR3 nucleotide sequence: TGTGCCGGCAGCGTCCCGGGTTCGGGGGAGCTATTTTTT.

This chain links TRBV5-1 with TRBJ2-7; 10 nucleotides line up with TRBD1. The germline V gene has CDR1 SGHRS and CDR2 YFSETQ. The CDR3 runs 15 residues. With 4 bases clipped from V and 3 bases from J, the junction kept 7 bases outside the gene matches. CDR3 nucleotides: TGCGCCAGCAGCCGGACGGACAGGGGGTTCTACGAGCAGTACTTC. Its translation is CASSRTDRGFYEQYF.

This clonotype came up many times. This chain connects TRBV28 to TRBJ1-1; D is undetermined. This CDR3 region has 11 residues. Germline V gene data show CDR1 as MDHEN and CDR2 as SYDVKM. V gave up 7 bases and J gave up 8 bases, with 11 bases separating them. The chain's CDR3 is CASKRGAEAFF. For the CDR3, the DNA is TGTGCCAGCAAGAGAGGAGCCGAAGCTTTCTTT.

As regards this clonotype: Possible read error: a much larger clone is one base away. The chain joins TRBV4-1 to TRBJ1-5; D is possibly TRBD1 (5 bases). CDR1 is MGHRA and CDR2 is YSYEKL in the germline V gene. Trimming removed 0 bases from V and 7 bases from J, with 16 bases in between. CDR3 length: 16 residues. The CDR3 bases are TGCGCCAGCAGCCAAGAGGGACGGGGGGAGGGACAGCCCCAGCATTTT. Protein: CASSQEGRGEGQPQHF.

This chain uses TRBV6-1 with TRBJ2-5; possible D gene TRBD2, 7 bases. Germline assignment: CDR1 MNHNS and CDR2 SASEGT. Trimming removed 3 bases at V and 5 bases at J, with 13 bases between. The CDR3 contains 14 residues. CDR3 in DNA: TGTGCCAGCAGTGACAGGGGAGGGCCTGAGACCCAGTACTTC. The encoded protein is CASSDRGGPETQYF.

V and J are TRBV7-9 and TRBJ2-5; D tentatively reads TRBD1 or TRBD2 (5 bases each). CDR3 length equals 15 residues. The germline V gene encodes CDR1 SEHNR and CDR2 FQNEAQ (reference sequence). The V end lost 4 bases, the J end lost 3 bases, and 15 bases lay between the germline ends. CDR3 loop: CASSSRDAREETQYF. The CDR3 nucleotides read TGTGCCAGCAGCTCCCGGGACGCAAGGGAAGAGACCCAGTACTTC. The entire variable domain, with the rest obtained from reference TRBV7-9 and TRBJ2-5, is as follows: DTGVSQNPRHKITKRGQNVTFRCDPISEHNRLYWYRQTLGQGPEFLTYFQNEAQLEKSRLLSDRFSAERPKGSFSTLEIQRTEQGDSAMYLCASSSRDAREETQYFGPGTRLLVL.

The rearrangement links TRBV15 to TRBJ1-1; D unclear. This CDR3 has 15 amino acids. V was cut by 0 bases and J by 3 bases, with 11 bases left in between. CDR1 is LNHNV and CDR2 is YYDKDF in the germline V gene (reference sequence). The CDR3 region has the DNA TGTGCCACCAGCAGAGATCTGGAGCGGGACACTGAAGCTTTCTTT. Its protein is CATSRDLERDTEAFF. The full variable domain, with the rest looked up from reference TRBV15 and TRBJ1-1, is DAMVIQNPRYQVTQFGKPVTLSCSQTLNHNVMYWYQQKSSQAPKLLFHYYDKDFNNEADTPDNFQSRRPNTSFCFLDIRSPGLGDTAMYLCATSRDLERDTEAFFGQGTRLTVV.

The chain is built from TRBV19 and TRBJ1-1, with 8 bases fitting TRBD1. The trim removed 11 bases at V and 2 bases at J, leaving 7 bases unmatched. CDR1 and CDR2 from the germline V gene are LNHDA and SQIVND (reference sequence). This CDR3 region has 13 residues. The DNA for the CDR3 is TGTGCCGGATCCAGGGGGCAAAACACTGAAGCTTTCTTT. Translated: CAGSRGQNTEAFF.

Many counts were recorded for this clonotype. The V gene is TRBV9, the J gene TRBJ1-6, with D maybe TRBD1 (5 bases). Looked up from germline, CDR1 is SGDLS and CDR2 is YYNGEE. There are 15 residues in the CDR3. The V end was cut by 2 bases, the J end by 10 bases, with 16 bases between. The CDR3 DNA reads TGTGCCAGCAGCGTTAGCCAGGGATCAGAATCACCCCTCCACTTT. Its protein product is CASSVSQGSESPLHF.

This clonotype was seen a few times. The V gene is TRBV20-1, the J gene TRBJ2-6; TRBD1 aligns across 9 bases. The V and J ends lost 3 bases and 0 bases, in that order; junction bases with no gene match: 6. Germline V gene sequence: CDR1 DFQATT, CDR2 SNEGSKA (reference sequence). This CDR3 is built from 17 residues. For the CDR3, the DNA is TGCAGTGCTAGCCACCGGGACAGGGCCTCTGGGGCCAACGTCCTGACTTTC. As protein: CSASHRDRASGANVLTF.

This clonotype was detected many times. The chain employs TRBV5-5 and TRBJ1-1, with D unclear. The germline V gene has CDR1 SGHKS and CDR2 YYEKEE (reference sequence). V lost 4 bases and J lost 0, with 13 bases in between. The CDR3 is 15 amino acids. CDR3 nucleotides: TGTGCCAGCAGCCTAGACCGGGTCTTGAACACTGAAGCTTTCTTT. Translated, it gives CASSLDRVLNTEAFF.

The chain recombines TRBV28 with TRBJ1-2, with TRBD1 as a possible D gene (5 bases). This CDR3 is 15 amino acids long. CDR1 MDHEN and CDR2 SYDVKM come from the germline V gene. The germline V and J ends were trimmed by 5 bases and 2 bases, with 15 bases remaining between them. The DNA for the CDR3 is TGTGCCAGCAGTCCCCGGGGACGGAGAAACTATGGCTACACCTTC. This sequence encodes CASSPRGRRNYGYTF.

The V call is TRBV7-2, the J call TRBJ2-6; the match to TRBD1 covers 9 bases. The CDR3 totals 17 residues. The V gene's germline CDR1 is SGHTA and CDR2 FQGNSA. The V and J ends lost 5 bases and 1 base, in that order; junction bases with no gene match: 6. CDR3 in amino acids: CASSAGQGQSGANVLTF. CDR3 nucleotides: TGTGCCAGCAGCGCGGGACAGGGACAGTCTGGGGCCAACGTCCTGACTTTC.

A word on this clonotype: Germline is not matched at one junction end, which may reflect a read error. The chain combines TRBV7-7 with TRBJ2-2, with D possibly TRBD2 on 6 matching bases. Germline CDR1 and CDR2: SSHAT and FNYEAQ (reference sequence). This CDR3 comprises 15 residues. The CDR3 loop reads CASSYGREGTGELFF. The CDR3 nucleotides read TGTGCTAGCAGCTACGGGAGAGAAGGCACCGGGGAGCTGTTTTTT. Full variable domain (remainder filled in from reference TRBV7-7 and TRBJ2-2): GAGVSQSPRYKVTKRGQDVTLRCDPISSHATLYWYQQALGQGPEFLTYFNYEAQPDKSGLPSDRFSAERPEGSISTLTIQRTEQRDSAMYRCASSYGREGTGELFFGEGSRLTVL.

The chain recombines TRBV20-1 with TRBJ2-5, with 8 bases lining up with TRBD2. From germline, CDR1 is DFQATT and CDR2 SNEGSKA (reference sequence). The CDR3 spans 16 residues. With 0 bases clipped from V and 2 bases from J, the junction kept 8 bases outside the gene matches. CDR3 sequence (DNA): TGCAGTGCTAGAGATCAAGCGGGAGCTACGCAAGAGACCCAGTACTTC. Amino acids: CSARDQAGATQETQYF.

This clonotype was counted at least ten times. CDR3 amino acids: CASSARGLAGGVETQYF. The CDR3 coding sequence is TGTGCCAGCAGTGCCAGGGGGCTAGCGGGTGGAGTGGAGACCCAGTACTTC. The chain couples TRBV9 to TRBJ2-5; D is possibly TRBD1 or TRBD2 (8 bases each). Germline V gives CDR1 SGDLS, CDR2 YYNGEE. CDR3 length: 17 amino acids. The germline V and J ends were trimmed by 5 bases and 5 bases, with 25 bases remaining between them.

V usage is TRBV24-1 and J usage is TRBJ2-2; 10 positions match TRBD2. V was pared by 2 bases and J by 2 bases, with 4 bases of the junction left unmatched. The CDR3 is 17 amino acids. Germline V gene lookup returns CDR1 KGHDR and CDR2 SFDVKD. The CDR3 spells CATSDSGLAVNTGELFF. The CDR3 DNA reads as TGTGCCACCAGTGATTCTGGACTAGCGGTCAACACCGGGGAGCTGTTTTTT.

This clonotype was recorded a few times. This chain joins TRBV9 and TRBJ2-7; D may be TRBD2 (5 bases). This CDR3 has 14 residues. Deletions cut 2 bases from V and 1 base from J, with 10 bases between. Germline-derived CDR1 and CDR2 are SGDLS and YYNGEE. CDR3 DNA: TGTGCCAGCAGCGTCGGTGGGGAGTCCTACGAGCAGTACTTC. It encodes CASSVGGESYEQYF. Drawing the rest from reference TRBV9 and TRBJ2-7, the complete variable domain is DSGVTQTPKHLITATGQRVTLRCSPRSGDLSVYWYQQSLDQGLQFLIQYYNGEERAKGNILERFSAQQFPDLHSELNLSSLELGDSALYFCASSVGGESYEQYFGPGTRLTVT.

This clonotype appeared many times. V usage is TRBV5-1 and J usage is TRBJ1-3; unclear D gene. The CDR3 sequence is 15 residues long. CDR1 SGHRS and CDR2 YFSETQ come from the germline V gene. Trimming left V 6 bases short and J 0 bases short, with 13 bases between. The CDR3 region is CASTGAGVSGNTIYF. The CDR3 nucleotides are TGCGCCAGCACAGGTGCAGGAGTCTCTGGAAACACCATATATTTT.

In this sample, this clonotype turned up many times. V is TRBV7-9 and J is TRBJ2-6; D gene unclear. Per germline, CDR1 SEHNR and CDR2 FQNEAQ (reference sequence). This CDR3 comprises 16 residues. The CDR3 sequence is CASSVLADSGANVLTF. CDR3 coding DNA: TGTGCAAGTAGTGTTTTGGCGGACTCTGGGGCCAACGTCCTGACTTTC. The full variable domain, with the rest looked up from reference TRBV7-9 and TRBJ2-6, is DTGVSQNPRHKITKRGQNVTFRCDPISEHNRLYWYRQTLGQGPEFLTYFQNEAQLEKSRLLSDRFSAERPKGSFSTLEIQRTEQGDSAMYLCASSVLADSGANVLTFGAGSRLTVL.

This clonotype has at least ten counts. In nucleotides, the CDR3 is TGTGCCAGCAATCTCCGGGACACCACCTATGGCTACACCTTC. It codes for CASNLRDTTYGYTF. V gene TRBV2 combines with J gene TRBJ1-2, with a weak D call TRBD1 (6 bases). V shed 7 bases and J shed 4 bases, with 16 bases lying between them. The CDR3 is 14 amino acids. Germline CDR1 reads SNHLY; CDR2 reads FYNNEI. Together with reference TRBV2 and TRBJ1-2, the CDR3 gives the full variable domain: EPEVTQTPSHQVTQMGQEVILRCVPISNHLYFYWYRQILGQKVEFLVSFYNNEISEKSEIFDDQFSVERPDGSNFTLKIRSTKLEDSAMYFCASNLRDTTYGYTFGSGTRLTVV.

This clonotype was seen many times. The chain recombines TRBV5-6 with TRBJ2-7; maybe TRBD1 (6 bases). This CDR3 is 13 amino acids long. V was clipped by 5 bases and J by 3 bases, with 12 bases between them. The germline gives CDR1 SGHDT, CDR2 YYEEEE. The CDR3 here is CASSRDTDYEQYF. DNA of the CDR3: TGTGCCAGCAGTCGGGACACCGACTACGAGCAGTACTTC.

This clonotype was detected ten times or more. The chain recombines TRBV6-2 or TRBV6-3 with TRBJ1-6, with D unresolved. V shed 2 bases and J shed 8 bases, with 4 bases lying between them. In germline, CDR1 is MNHEY, CDR2 SVGEGT. CDR3 length: 12 amino acids. The DNA for the CDR3 is TGTGCCAGCAGTTACCCCGATTCACCCCTCCACTTT. Its protein is CASSYPDSPLHF.

At least ten counts were recorded for this clonotype. The J gene is TRBJ2-5, the V gene TRBV7-3, with D possibly TRBD2 on 6 matching bases. The CDR3 runs 15 residues. V was shortened by 2 bases and J by 0 bases, with 10 bases between the two germline ends. Looked up from germline, CDR1 is SGHTA and CDR2 is FQGTGA. The CDR3, as DNA: TGTGCCAGCAGCTTAGCGGGGTGGTACCAAGAGACCCAGTACTTC. This codes for CASSLAGWYQETQYF.